This T cell receptor (beta chain) originates from a study of CD8 T cells in ankylosing spondylitis. Findings of the study overall: A TCR beta motif made of under 10 highly homologous variants seemed typical of ankylosing spondylitis blood.

This clonotype has only a few counts. The target antigen is unknown. TCRdb reanalysed the 5' RACE reads using MiXCR and keeps one entry per CDR3 protein. Of around 250,000 distinct CDR3 sequences in the sample, about 10% were seen once. V shed 5 bases, J shed 5 bases, and the junction held 5 bases outside the gene matches. This CDR3 has 14 residues. Per germline, CDR1 SQVTM and CDR2 ANQGSEA. V gene TRBV29-1 combines with J gene TRBJ2-3; 12 nucleotides line up with TRBD2. This clonotype was sampled from a male donor with ankylosing spondylitis or in good health (not recorded which). The specimen sequenced was blood, either unsorted or a sorted T cell fraction (not recorded which). The CDR3 region has the DNA TGCAGCGTTACGACTAGCGGGAGAGGAGATACGCAGTATTTT. Translating gives CSVTTSGRGDTQYF.